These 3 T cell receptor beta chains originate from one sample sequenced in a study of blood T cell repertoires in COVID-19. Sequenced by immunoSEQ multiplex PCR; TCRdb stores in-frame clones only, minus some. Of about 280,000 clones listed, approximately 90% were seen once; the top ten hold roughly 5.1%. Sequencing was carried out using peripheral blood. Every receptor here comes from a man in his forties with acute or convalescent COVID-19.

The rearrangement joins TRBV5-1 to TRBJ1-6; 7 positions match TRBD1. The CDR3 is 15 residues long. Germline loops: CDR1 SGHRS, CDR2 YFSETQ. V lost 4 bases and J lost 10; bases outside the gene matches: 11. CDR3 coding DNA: TGCGCCAGCAGCCCCCAGACAGGGCGAGGATCACCCCTCCACTTT. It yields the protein CASSPQTGRGSPLHF.

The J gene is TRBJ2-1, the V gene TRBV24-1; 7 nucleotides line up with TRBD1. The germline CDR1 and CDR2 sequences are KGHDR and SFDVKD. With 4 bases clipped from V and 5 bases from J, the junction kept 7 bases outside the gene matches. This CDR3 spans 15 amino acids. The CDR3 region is CATSETGPADNEQFF. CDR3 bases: TGTGCCACCAGTGAGACAGGGCCTGCTGACAATGAGCAGTTCTTC.

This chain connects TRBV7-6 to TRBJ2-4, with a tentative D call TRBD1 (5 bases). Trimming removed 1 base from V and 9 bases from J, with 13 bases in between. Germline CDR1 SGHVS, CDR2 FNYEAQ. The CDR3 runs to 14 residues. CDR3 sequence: CASSLEAGSAIQYF. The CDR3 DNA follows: TGTGCCAGCAGCTTAGAGGCAGGGTCGGCCATTCAGTACTTC.